This TCR beta chain was captured in a study of human T cells and chemical hapten exposure. About the study: DPC at 2% was the sensitizing agent, placed on around 2 cm by around 2 cm of upper inner arm skin. DPC (0.01%) was patch tested on the upper back and read at 6 days.

This CDR3 is 17 amino acids long. Germline CDR1 MNHEY, CDR2 SVGAGI. Trimming took 0 bases from V and 3 from J, leaving 18 bases between them. This clonotype was counted only a few times. Time point meaning: patch test 2, 6 weeks after DPC sensitization. Treatment meaning: therapeutic diphenylcyclopropenone sensitization with weekly scalp DPC. Total RNA was isolated from unfractionated whole blood. TCRdb reprocessed the RACE reads with MiXCR, giving one entry per CDR3 protein. The table records about 110,000 distinct CDR3 sequences, more than 7% of them present only once. The clonotype was recovered from a woman in her thirties or forties with alopecia areata. Some clones in this sample may be carry-over from other donors' samples. The chain links TRBV6-5 to TRBJ2-7; D is uncertain. The sample consisted of whole blood, taken in connection with sensitization to the hapten diphenylcyclopropenone (DPC). This CDR3 is CASSYSSLPMRDYEQYF. CDR3 nucleotides: TGTGCCAGCAGTTACTCGAGTCTGCCAATGAGAGACTACGAGCAGTACTTC.